The 25 T cell receptor beta chains below all came from one sample that was sequenced in a study of cytomegalovirus exposure and HLA in healthy donors. The PCR had 60 Vbeta and 13 Jbeta primers. TCRdb's table, derived via immunoSEQ multiplex PCR, lists solely in-frame clones and lacks some. The sample has roughly 130,000 clones; 66% are singletons. Sequencing used PBMCs. The receptors shown here come from a man aged 18 to 30 in good health and CMV-seronegative.

This clone turned up a few times. The chain is built from TRBV28 and TRBJ1-5; 7 bases are a match to TRBD1. Germline V gives CDR1 MDHEN, CDR2 SYDVKM. The V gene end was trimmed by 2 bases and the J gene end by 6 bases; junction bases not matched to a gene: 7. The CDR3 extends over 15 amino acids. CDR3 in DNA: TGTGCCAGCAGTTTAGTATCAGGGGGACGTCAGCCCCAGCATTTT. Residues: CASSLVSGGRQPQHF.

The J gene is TRBJ2-4, the V gene TRBV7-9; maybe TRBD1 (5 bases). The CDR3 covers 16 residues. With 4 bases removed from V and 1 base from J, the gap between germline ends came to 14 bases. Germline V CDR1 and CDR2: SEHNR, FQNEAQ (reference sequence). CDR3 bases: TGTGCCAGCAGCTCCAGGGATGGGATCGCCAAAAACATTCAGTACTTC. This sequence encodes CASSSRDGIAKNIQYF.

This chain connects TRBV19 to TRBJ2-5, with TRBD2 identical over 9 bases. The V segment lost 6 bases and the J segment 5 bases; nucleotides outside the gene matches: 10. This CDR3 spans 15 amino acids. Looked up from germline, CDR1 is LNHDA and CDR2 is SQIVND (reference sequence). This CDR3 is CASRRIAGVAETQYF. As DNA, the CDR3 is TGTGCCAGTAGGCGGATAGCGGGAGTTGCGGAGACCCAGTACTTC.

This clone occurred once. V usage is TRBV5-6 and J usage is TRBJ1-1; D not resolved. Trimming removed 4 bases from V and 0 bases from J, with 16 bases in between. CDR1 and CDR2 from the germline V gene are SGHDT and YYEEEE. There are 16 residues in the CDR3. CDR3 residues: CASSPVRTGLNTEAFF. CDR3 in DNA: TGTGCCAGCAGCCCTGTGAGAACCGGGTTGAACACTGAAGCTTTCTTT.

This chain links TRBV13 with TRBJ1-2; TRBD1 might be the D (5 bases). V shed 6 bases and J shed 0 bases, with 11 bases lying between them. In germline, CDR1 is PRHDT, CDR2 FYEKMQ (reference sequence). The CDR3 totals 14 residues. The CDR3 coding sequence is TGTGCCAGCAGGATGGCAGGGCCTAACTATGGCTACACCTTC. Encoded protein: CASRMAGPNYGYTF.

The chain recombines TRBV18 with TRBJ1-5, with TRBD1 identical over 9 bases. CDR3 size: 14 residues. The germline V gene has CDR1 KGHSH and CDR2 LQKENI. With V trimmed by 3 bases and J by 6 bases, 3 bases remained unmatched. As DNA, the CDR3 is TGTGCCAGCTCACCGGACAGGGGAAGTCAGCCCCAGCATTTT. Translating gives CASSPDRGSQPQHF.

The chain has TRBV11-2 and TRBJ2-1; TRBD1 is a possible D gene (6 bases). Germline CDR1 reads SGHAT; CDR2 reads FQNNGV. The V end was cut by 3 bases, the J end by 0 bases, with 15 bases between. The CDR3 is made up of 17 amino acids. CDR3 amino acids: CASSFPYRVSSYNEQFF. CDR3 DNA sequence: TGTGCCAGCAGCTTCCCCTACAGGGTCAGCTCCTACAATGAGCAGTTCTTC. Drawing the rest from reference TRBV11-2 and TRBJ2-1, the complete variable domain is EAGVAQSPRYKIIEKRQSVAFWCNPISGHATLYWYQQILGQGPKLLIQFQNNGVVDDSQLPKDRFSAERLKGVDSTLKIQPAKLEDSAVYLCASSFPYRVSSYNEQFFGPGTRLTVL.

The genes are TRBV7-2 and TRBJ1-4, with D perhaps TRBD1 (6 bases). V was cut by 5 bases and J by 7 bases, with 17 bases left in between. Germline values: CDR1 SGHTA, CDR2 FQGNSA. The CDR3 extends over 15 amino acids. Written as DNA, the CDR3 is TGTGCCAGCAGCCGTCTGAGGGGAGGGGGTGAAAAACTGTTTTTT. The encoded protein is CASSRLRGGGEKLFF.

The V and J genes are TRBV4-3 and TRBJ2-7, with 9 nucleotides matching TRBD2. Per germline, CDR1 LGHNA and CDR2 YSLEER. Trimming removed 1 base from V and 1 base from J; junction bases left unmatched: 2. This CDR3 spans 15 amino acids. In nucleotides, the CDR3 is TGCGCCAGCAGCCAAGCGGGACTAGCATCCTACGAGCAGTACTTC. Its protein product is CASSQAGLASYEQYF.

This chain uses TRBV5-1 with TRBJ2-1, with TRBD2 matching 7 bases. The CDR3 is 15 amino acids. Germline V gene lookup returns CDR1 SGHRS and CDR2 YFSETQ. V was clipped by 4 bases and J by 5 bases; unmatched bases: 9. CDR3 amino acids: CASSSGLGANNEQFF. CDR3 in DNA: TGCGCCAGCAGCAGCGGACTAGGAGCTAACAATGAGCAGTTCTTC. The entire variable domain, with the rest obtained from reference TRBV5-1 and TRBJ2-1, is as follows: KAGVTQTPRYLIKTRGQQVTLSCSPISGHRSVSWYQQTPGQGLQFLFEYFSETQRNKGNFPGRFSGRQFSNSRSEMNVSTLELGDSALYLCASSSGLGANNEQFFGPGTRLTVL.

The chain joins TRBV5-1 to TRBJ2-6, with TRBD1 identical over 8 bases. V lost 5 bases and J lost 1; bases outside the gene matches: 14. The CDR3 covers 19 residues. The V gene's germline CDR1 is SGHRS and CDR2 YFSETQ. Here the CDR3 DNA reads TGCGCCAGCAGGGGAAAAGCAGGGGGCGCAAGATCTGGGGCCAACGTCCTGACTTTC. Translation gives CASRGKAGGARSGANVLTF.

This clone has a handful of counts. This chain joins TRBV4-3 and TRBJ2-3; 9 bases agree with TRBD2. Trimming cost V 0 bases and J 0 bases; bases outside gene matches: 7. Germline values: CDR1 LGHNA, CDR2 YSLEER. This CDR3 is 18 amino acids long. CDR3 sequence (DNA): TGCGCCAGCAGCCAAGATTCTAGCGGGACTCATAGCACAGATACGCAGTATTTT. Residues: CASSQDSSGTHSTDTQYF.

Only a few counts were recorded for this clone. The CDR3: CASSFAGTTDTQYF. CDR3 DNA sequence: TGTGCCAGCAGTTTCGCGGGTACCACAGATACGCAGTATTTT. The rearrangement links TRBV28 to TRBJ2-3; the D gene is possibly TRBD2 (5 bases). This CDR3 has 14 amino acids. The V gene lost 3 bases and the J gene lost 2 bases, with 9 bases spanning the gap. CDR1 and CDR2 from the germline V gene are MDHEN and SYDVKM.

The J gene is TRBJ2-2, the V gene TRBV5-1, with D uncertain. In germline, CDR1 is SGHRS, CDR2 YFSETQ. The CDR3 length is 14 residues. Trimming removed 1 base at V and 3 bases at J, with 7 bases between. This CDR3 is CASSLHRDTGELFF. The CDR3 DNA reads TGCGCCAGCAGCTTGCACCGCGACACCGGGGAGCTGTTTTTT.

In its sample, this clone was seen once. V gene TRBV28 combines with J gene TRBJ2-1; the D gene is possibly TRBD2 (5 bases). V lost 7 bases and J 12 bases, leaving 16 bases between the germline ends. CDR3 length: 12 amino acids. The germline V gene has CDR1 MDHEN and CDR2 SYDVKM. The CDR3: CASTPVLGRQFF. The CDR3 DNA is TGTGCCAGCACCCCCGTTTTGGGGAGGCAGTTCTTC.

The V and J genes are TRBV18 and TRBJ1-4, with D possibly TRBD1 on 5 matching bases. The CDR3 extends over 17 amino acids. Between the trimmed V and J ends, which lost 2 bases and 3 bases, there was a span of 16 bases. The V gene's germline CDR1 is KGHSH and CDR2 LQKENI. CDR3: CASSPGADEGSNEKLFF. CDR3 nucleotide sequence: TGTGCCAGCTCACCAGGGGCCGATGAAGGGTCTAATGAAAAACTGTTTTTT.

The count of this clone is one. The chain carries TRBV28 and TRBJ1-5; TRBD1 aligns across 8 bases. With 6 bases clipped from V and 6 bases from J, the junction kept 7 bases outside the gene matches. Germline values: CDR1 MDHEN, CDR2 SYDVKM. The CDR3 totals 14 residues. The CDR3 region is CASRQGVRGQPQHF. The CDR3 DNA reads as TGTGCCAGCAGACAGGGGGTGCGAGGTCAGCCCCAGCATTTT.

The CDR3 here is CAWSVLGVWETEAFF. CDR3 DNA: TGTGCCTGGAGTGTACTCGGGGTTTGGGAAACTGAAGCTTTCTTT. The chain uses TRBV30 and TRBJ1-1, with D uncertain. The V gene lost 0 bases and the J gene lost 5 bases, with 16 bases spanning the gap. Per germline, CDR1 GTSNPN and CDR2 SVGIG (reference sequence). The CDR3 contains 15 residues.

This clone was counted a few times. The chain links TRBV6-1 to TRBJ1-1; 9 bases map to TRBD1. The germline CDR1 and CDR2 sequences are MNHNS and SASEGT. J lost 10 bases, V lost 1 base, and 4 bases had no gene match. This CDR3 has 13 amino acids. The CDR3 nucleotides read TGTGCCAGCAGTGAAGTCCCGGGACAGGGAGCTTTCTTT. This codes for CASSEVPGQGAFF.

This clone was recorded once. The chain recombines TRBV14 with TRBJ2-7; D not certain. The V end lost 1 base, the J end lost 11 bases, and 12 bases lay between the germline ends. The germline V gene encodes CDR1 SGHDN and CDR2 FVKESK. The CDR3 is made up of 12 amino acids. The CDR3 DNA is TGTGCCAGCAGCCAAGGATCAAGGAGAAAGTACTTC. Its protein product is CASSQGSRRKYF.

The rearrangement uses TRBV30 and TRBJ1-6; the D is unclear. The length of the CDR3 is 16 residues. The ends were cut back, 0 bases at V and 9 bases at J, with 18 bases in the middle. The germline V gene has CDR1 GTSNPN and CDR2 SVGIG (reference sequence). CDR3 loop: CAWSVPGFPSFSPLHF. CDR3 coding DNA: TGTGCCTGGAGTGTACCCGGGTTCCCCAGTTTTTCACCCCTCCACTTT.

V and J are TRBV6-1 and TRBJ1-2, with TRBD1 as a possible D gene (5 bases). Germline CDR1 and CDR2: MNHNS and SASEGT. The V and J ends lost 7 bases and 3 bases respectively, with 9 bases between them. This CDR3 spans 12 amino acids. CDR3 amino acids: CASNGGDYGYTF. DNA for the CDR3: TGTGCCAGCAACGGAGGGGACTATGGCTACACCTTC.

The genes are TRBV5-1 and TRBJ2-7; D is possibly TRBD1 (8 bases). Germline V gene lookup returns CDR1 SGHRS and CDR2 YFSETQ. The germline V and J ends were trimmed by 4 bases and 4 bases, with 18 bases remaining between them. This CDR3 has 15 residues. CDR3 coding DNA: TGCGCCAGCAGCGGGGGGGCAGGGGGCATTTACGAGCAGTACTTC. Encoded protein: CASSGGAGGIYEQYF.

The V call is TRBV30, the J call TRBJ2-7; TRBD2 aligns across 14 bases. V was pared by 5 bases and J by 2 bases, with 2 bases of the junction left unmatched. Looked up from germline, CDR1 is GTSNPN and CDR2 is SVGIG (reference sequence). The CDR3 runs 14 residues. The CDR3 region is CAWGTSGGTYEQYF. The CDR3 nucleotides read TGTGCCTGGGGGACTAGCGGGGGAACCTACGAGCAGTACTTC.

Only a few counts were recorded for this clone. V is TRBV28 and J is TRBJ1-4; 7 bases align to TRBD1. J lost 1 base, V lost 2 bases, and 4 bases had no gene match. This CDR3 is 16 amino acids long. Germline V CDR1 and CDR2: MDHEN, SYDVKM. The CDR3 DNA reads as TGTGCCAGCAGTTTAGGCAGGGGGAGAACTAATGAAAAACTGTTTTTT. Amino acids: CASSLGRGRTNEKLFF. The entire variable domain, with the rest obtained from reference TRBV28 and TRBJ1-4, is as follows: DVKVTQSSRYLVKRTGEKVFLECVQDMDHENMFWYRQDPGLGLRLIYFSYDVKMKEKGDIPEGYSVSREKKERFSLILESASTNQTSMYLCASSLGRGRTNEKLFFGSGTQLSVL.